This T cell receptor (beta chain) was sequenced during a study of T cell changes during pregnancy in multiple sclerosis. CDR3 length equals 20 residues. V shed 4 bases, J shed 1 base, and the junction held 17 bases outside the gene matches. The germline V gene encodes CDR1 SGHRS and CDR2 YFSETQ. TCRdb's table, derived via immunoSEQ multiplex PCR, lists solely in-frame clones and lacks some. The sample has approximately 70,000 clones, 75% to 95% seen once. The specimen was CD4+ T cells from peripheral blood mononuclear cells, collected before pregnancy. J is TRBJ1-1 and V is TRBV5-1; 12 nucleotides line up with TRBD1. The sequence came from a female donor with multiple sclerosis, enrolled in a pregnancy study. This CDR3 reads CASSPTGTGGETRSNTEAFF. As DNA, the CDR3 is TGCGCCAGCAGCCCCACCGGGACAGGGGGCGAGACTCGTTCGAACACTGAAGCTTTCTTT. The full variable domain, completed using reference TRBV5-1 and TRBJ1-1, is KAGVTQTPRYLIKTRGQQVTLSCSPISGHRSVSWYQQTPGQGLQFLFEYFSETQRNKGNFPGRFSGRQFSNSRSEMNVSTLELGDSALYLCASSPTGTGGETRSNTEAFFGQGTRLTVV.